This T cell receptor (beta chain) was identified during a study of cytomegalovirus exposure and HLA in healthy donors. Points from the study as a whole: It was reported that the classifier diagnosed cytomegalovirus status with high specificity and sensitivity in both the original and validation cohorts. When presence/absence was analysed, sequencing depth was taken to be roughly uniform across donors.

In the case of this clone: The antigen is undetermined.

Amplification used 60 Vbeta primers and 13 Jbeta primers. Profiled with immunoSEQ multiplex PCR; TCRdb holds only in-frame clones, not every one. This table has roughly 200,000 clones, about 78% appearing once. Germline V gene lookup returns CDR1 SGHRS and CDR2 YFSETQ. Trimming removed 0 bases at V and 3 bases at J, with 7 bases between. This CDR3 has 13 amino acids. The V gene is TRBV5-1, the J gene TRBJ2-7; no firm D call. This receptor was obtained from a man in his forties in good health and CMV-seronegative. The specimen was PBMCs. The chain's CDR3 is CASSLGVDYEQYF. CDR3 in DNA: TGCGCCAGCAGCTTGGGAGTAGACTACGAGCAGTACTTC.